Here is one TCR beta chain with its context. Its specificity is unknown. One junction end disagrees with the germline gene, perhaps due to a read error. The sequenced template was RNA, covering the TCR beta CDR3 region. Following a first-round RT-PCR that used HTBI primers, a second-round multiplex PCR was carried out. MiXCR, run by TCRdb on the multiplex PCR reads, gives a single entry per CDR3 protein. The sample has about 740,000 distinct CDR3 sequences, 40% seen once. The sample comes from a study of Graves' ophthalmopathy and Graves' hyperthyroidism. Study-wide results and caveats: A model built from 13 signatures distinguished ophthalmopathy from stable hyperthyroidism with 87.88% sensitivity and about 77% specificity. Most thyroid clonotypes with frequency above 0.001 were detected in blood too.

Other autoimmune disease, uncontrolled infection, pregnancy and lactation led to exclusion. The CDR3 is 14 amino acids. Germline CDR1 is MNHEY and CDR2 is SVGEGT. The sequenced material came from peripheral blood. The clonotype originates from an adult man with Graves' ophthalmopathy. The V call is TRBV6-2 or TRBV6-3, the J call TRBJ1-6, with a tentative D call TRBD1 (5 bases). CDR3 sequence (DNA): TGTGCCAGTAGTTACACAGGAAATAATTCACCCCTCCACTTT. Its protein product is CASSYTGNNSPLHF.